One and the same sample provided the 27 T cell receptor beta chains below, sequenced in a study of cytomegalovirus exposure and HLA in healthy donors. The PCR ran on 60 Vbeta and 13 Jbeta primers. Using immunoSEQ multiplex PCR, the repertoire was profiled, and TCRdb retains in-frame clones only, with some absent. The sample holds 100,000 or so clones; roughly four fifths are singletons and the top ten take 11% to 15%. Sequenced input: PBMCs. These receptors all stem from a male donor in good health and CMV-seropositive.

This clone was detected only a few times. The chain carries TRBV10-3 and TRBJ1-5; D unclear. Trimming shortened V by 0 bases and J by 1 base, and 13 bases separated the two germline ends. CDR3 length: 17 residues. The germline gives CDR1 ENHRY, CDR2 SYGVKD. The CDR3 protein is CAISESVREISNQPQHF. The CDR3 DNA reads as TGTGCCATCAGTGAGTCCGTGCGGGAGATCAGCAATCAGCCCCAGCATTTT.

The chain is built from TRBV7-2 and TRBJ2-1; D might be TRBD2 (6 bases). CDR1 and CDR2 (germline): SGHTA, FQGNSA. The CDR3 has 15 amino acids. V lost 2 bases to trimming and J lost 5 bases, with 13 bases between them. CDR3 region: CASSLTGSRNNEQFF. In DNA, the CDR3 is TGTGCCAGCAGCTTAACCGGGAGCAGGAACAATGAGCAGTTCTTC.

In the case of this clone: This sample includes further DNA sequences coding for the same CDR3. The V gene is TRBV5-1, the J gene TRBJ2-3; a possible D gene is TRBD2 (6 bases). This CDR3 is built from 17 residues. Trimming shortened V by 3 bases and J by 4 bases, and 21 bases separated the two germline ends. Germline assignment: CDR1 SGHRS and CDR2 YFSETQ. CDR3 nucleotide sequence: TGCGCCAGCAGCTGGCACTTTGGGGGGTTTCGGGCAGATACGCAGTATTTT. Translated: CASSWHFGGFRADTQYF.

The chain is built from TRBV15 and TRBJ1-1; 8 nucleotides line up with TRBD1. The CDR3 runs 15 residues. Germline assignment: CDR1 LNHNV and CDR2 YYDKDF (reference sequence). J gave up 1 base and V 5 bases, and 6 bases lay outside the gene matches. The CDR3 bases are TGTGCCACCAGCTCCCGGACAGGGCCGAACACTGAAGCTTTCTTT. Its translation is CATSSRTGPNTEAFF.

This rearrangement joins TRBV19 to TRBJ1-2, with D possibly TRBD1 on 5 matching bases. There are 16 residues in the CDR3. V was cut by 6 bases and J by 3 bases, with 20 bases left in between. Per the germline V gene, CDR1 is LNHDA and CDR2 is SQIVND (reference sequence). The CDR3 region is CASSLTRQWFDYGYTF. CDR3 coding DNA: TGTGCCAGTAGCCTCACAAGACAGTGGTTCGACTATGGCTACACCTTC.

The V gene is TRBV19, the J gene TRBJ1-1; no reliable D call. Germline loops: CDR1 LNHDA, CDR2 SQIVND (reference sequence). The CDR3 totals 13 residues. The V end was cut by 5 bases, the J end by 7 bases, with 14 bases between. The CDR3 nucleotides read TGTGCCAGTAGTTCCATTCGAGGGTATGAAGCTTTCTTT. Its translation is CASSSIRGYEAFF.

The rearrangement joins TRBV7-9 to TRBJ1-2; D is perhaps TRBD1 (5 bases). The CDR3 length is 14 residues. V dropped 2 bases and J dropped 2 bases, with 9 bases sitting between them. Per the germline V gene, CDR1 is SEHNR and CDR2 is FQNEAQ (reference sequence). CDR3 DNA: TGTGCCAGCAGCTTACTTTCAGGGAACTATGGCTACACCTTC. Its translation is CASSLLSGNYGYTF.

This clone was seen more than once but under ten times. This rearrangement joins TRBV27 to TRBJ2-1; the match to TRBD1 covers 9 bases. This CDR3 is 15 amino acids long. Germline V lookup: CDR1 MNHEY, CDR2 SMNVEV (reference sequence). V was clipped by 5 bases and J by 8 bases; unmatched bases: 10. CDR3 protein: CASSTSRDRAHEQFF. As DNA, the CDR3 is TGTGCCAGCAGTACTAGCCGGGACAGGGCCCATGAGCAGTTCTTC.

The chain links TRBV5-6 to TRBJ1-2, with TRBD1 identical over 8 bases. The CDR3 has 14 residues. CDR1 is SGHDT, CDR2 YYEEEE, per germline. The ends lost 4 bases at V and 8 bases at J; junction bases unmatched: 10. CDR3 amino acids: CASSPVTGARGYTF. In nucleotides, the CDR3 is TGTGCCAGCAGCCCGGTGACAGGGGCGCGCGGCTACACCTTC.

Here the CDR3 DNA reads TGTGCCAGCAGCTCCGGACAGTCACACACTAACTATGGCTACACCTTC. It is translated as CASSSGQSHTNYGYTF. The rearrangement links TRBV11-2 to TRBJ1-2; the D gene is possibly TRBD1 (6 bases). Germline values: CDR1 SGHAT, CDR2 FQNNGV. The CDR3 extends over 16 amino acids. V was shortened by 4 bases and J by 0 bases, with 15 bases between the two germline ends.

This clone was counted between two and nine times. The chain couples TRBV7-3 to TRBJ1-6, with a possible D match to TRBD1 (5 bases). V was cut by 5 bases and J by 6 bases, with 8 bases left in between. In germline, CDR1 is SGHTA, CDR2 FQGTGA. The CDR3 is 13 amino acids. The CDR3 DNA follows: TGTGCCAGCAGCGTGGGGGGTAATTCACCCCTCCACTTT. This sequence encodes CASSVGGNSPLHF.

This chain joins TRBV7-2 and TRBJ1-3; no reliable D call. This CDR3 spans 14 amino acids. V shed 5 bases and J shed 3 bases, with 11 bases lying between them. CDR1 SGHTA and CDR2 FQGNSA come from the germline V gene. The CDR3 nucleotides are TGTGCCAGCAGCCCTGGCTCCTTTGGAAACACCATATATTTT. Translated, it gives CASSPGSFGNTIYF.

The chain joins TRBV9 to TRBJ2-2; D perhaps matches TRBD1 (7 bases). CDR1 SGDLS and CDR2 YYNGEE come from the germline V gene. CDR3 length: 14 residues. V lost 3 bases to trimming and J lost 6 bases, with 12 bases between them. The CDR3 DNA reads TGTGCCAGCAGCGCAGGGGGGTTCTCCGGGGAGCTGTTTTTT. As protein: CASSAGGFSGELFF.

The chain links TRBV29-1 to TRBJ1-2, with TRBD1 as a possible D gene (5 bases). V lost 0 bases to trimming and J lost 4 bases, with 18 bases between them. This CDR3 comprises 16 residues. Per germline, CDR1 SQVTM and CDR2 ANQGSEA. The CDR3: CSVEDMEGVELYGYTF. As DNA, the CDR3 is TGCAGCGTTGAAGATATGGAAGGGGTTGAACTCTATGGCTACACCTTC.

In its sample, this clone was seen a few times. The chain combines TRBV30 with TRBJ1-2; D remains ambiguous. The CDR3 is made up of 13 amino acids. Trimming left V 2 bases short and J 8 bases short, with 15 bases between. Germline V gives CDR1 GTSNPN, CDR2 SVGIG (reference sequence). The CDR3 DNA reads TGTGCCTGGAGTCCAACACGAGGTGAAGGCTACACCTTC. It specifies CAWSPTRGEGYTF. Filled out from reference TRBV30 and TRBJ1-2, the complete variable domain reads SQTIHQWPATLVQPVGSPLSLECTVEGTSNPNLYWYRQAAGRGLQLLFYSVGIGQISSEVPQNLSASRPQDRQFILSSKKLLLSDSGFYLCAWSPTRGEGYTFGSGTRLTVV.

This clone was recorded once. This chain connects TRBV19 to TRBJ2-7; D is possibly TRBD1 (5 bases). From germline, CDR1 is LNHDA and CDR2 SQIVND (reference sequence). Trimming removed 4 bases from V and 0 bases from J, with 13 bases in between. The CDR3 runs 15 residues. DNA for the CDR3: TGTGCCAGTAGTACGACAGATCTTAGCTCCTACGAGCAGTACTTC. It specifies CASSTTDLSSYEQYF.

The DNA for the CDR3 is TGTGCCAGCAGCCCCACCAGGGTTTACGAGCAGTACTTC. Amino acids: CASSPTRVYEQYF. V and J are TRBV7-8 and TRBJ2-5; TRBD1 might be the D (5 bases). With the DNA end fitting TRBJ2-7 better, the J assignment may be wrong. The CDR3 is 13 residues long. The germline V gene encodes CDR1 SGHVS and CDR2 FQNEAQ.

In the case of this clone: Since a much larger clone is just one base distant, this may be a read error. The chain has TRBV11-3 and TRBJ2-1; 7 positions agree with TRBD2. Germline CDR1 and CDR2: SGHNT and YENEEA. This CDR3 has 14 amino acids. The trim removed 5 bases at V and 2 bases at J, leaving 3 bases unmatched. CDR3 DNA sequence: TGTGCCAGCAGCCCCAGCGGGGCCTACAATGAGCAGTTCTTC. Encoded protein: CASSPSGAYNEQFF.

The J gene is TRBJ2-3, the V gene TRBV29-1, with a possible D match to TRBD1 (6 bases). CDR1 and CDR2 from the germline V gene are SQVTM and ANQGSEA. The CDR3 runs 14 residues. V lost 0 bases and J lost 6, with 13 bases in between. The CDR3 bases are TGCAGCGTTGAAGAAGGCGACAGGCATGATACGCAGTATTTT. Translation: CSVEEGDRHDTQYF.

This chain links TRBV19 with TRBJ2-5, with TRBD2 identical over 14 bases. The CDR3 totals 15 residues. Germline V lookup: CDR1 LNHDA, CDR2 SQIVND (reference sequence). V lost 4 bases and J lost 5; bases outside the gene matches: 3. Here the CDR3 DNA reads TGTGCCAGTAGTAAGACTAGCGGGGGGGCTGAGACCCAGTACTTC. This encodes CASSKTSGGAETQYF.

This clone was recorded a few times. The chain uses TRBV7-2 and TRBJ1-2; D unresolved. The germline V gene encodes CDR1 SGHTA and CDR2 FQGNSA. This CDR3 has 16 amino acids. V shed 1 base and J shed 0 bases, with 12 bases lying between them. The CDR3 loop is CASSLGSGVTNYGYTF. In nucleotides, the CDR3 is TGTGCCAGCAGCTTAGGTTCCGGGGTAACTAACTATGGCTACACCTTC.

The chain combines TRBV2 with TRBJ2-7; D perhaps matches TRBD2 (5 bases). CDR1 SNHLY and CDR2 FYNNEI come from the germline V gene. Trimming cost V 7 bases and J 5 bases, with 18 bases left between them. This CDR3 comprises 14 residues. For the CDR3, the DNA is TGTGCCAGCACCAAAGAGGGTAACGGACACGAGCAGTACTTC. It specifies CASTKEGNGHEQYF.

The chain is built from TRBV15 and TRBJ1-5; D remains unclear. Per germline, CDR1 LNHNV and CDR2 YYDKDF (reference sequence). CDR3 length: 15 amino acids. V lost 1 base and J 0 bases, leaving 7 bases between the germline ends. The CDR3 DNA follows: TGTGCCACCAGCAGAGTGGCGGATAGCAATCAGCCCCAGCATTTT. It is translated as CATSRVADSNQPQHF.

J is TRBJ1-3 and V is TRBV5-1, with 10 bases fitting TRBD1. CDR1 SGHRS and CDR2 YFSETQ come from the germline V gene. The trim removed 0 bases at V and 4 bases at J, leaving 13 bases unmatched. This CDR3 comprises 19 residues. The DNA for the CDR3 is TGCGCCAGCAGCTTGGACCCGAGGGACAGGGGCCGCAGCGGAAACACCATATATTTT. As protein: CASSLDPRDRGRSGNTIYF.

The chain recombines TRBV5-1 with TRBJ2-1; 12 nucleotides agree with TRBD2. The CDR3 loop spans 16 amino acids. Trimming at V came to 4 bases and at J to 2 bases, leaving 4 bases not matched to a gene. The germline V gene encodes CDR1 SGHRS and CDR2 YFSETQ. This CDR3 reads CASSVRLAGAYNEQFF. CDR3 DNA sequence: TGCGCCAGCAGCGTTAGACTAGCGGGGGCCTACAATGAGCAGTTCTTC.

This clone showed up just once. CDR3 in DNA: TGTGCCAGTAGTATTGAGGTTAACTATAATTCACCCCTCCACTTT. This translates into CASSIEVNYNSPLHF. V and J are TRBV19 and TRBJ1-6; D remains unclear. V lost 3 bases, J lost 3 bases, and 9 bases lay in between. This CDR3 has 15 amino acids. Germline V gene sequence: CDR1 LNHDA, CDR2 SQIVND (reference sequence).

Here the CDR3 reads CASSSGQPSNYGYTF. The CDR3 DNA follows: TGTGCCAGCAGTTCGGGACAGCCTTCTAACTATGGCTACACCTTC. The rearrangement links TRBV2 to TRBJ1-2, with 7 bases aligning to TRBD1. The CDR3 runs to 15 residues. Trimming cost V 5 bases and J 0 bases; bases outside gene matches: 6. The germline gives CDR1 SNHLY, CDR2 FYNNEI.